What follows is one TCR beta chain and its context. The specificity of this receptor is unknown. No much larger clone exists at a distance of one base, and base qualities are not known. The library was obtained by RT-PCR. Reads for this sample came from a NextSeq 550. TCRdb reran the public reads through fastp at Q25 and MiXCR, keeping productive beta chains. Each entry is one CDR3 protein sequence, shown with its most common DNA and genes. The sample table records hundreds of thousands of distinct CDR3 sequences; approximately 16% of these occur just once. The ten top clones hold around 7.9% of the sample. Trimming takes 6 bases from V and 9 bases from J, and the germline ends sit 15 bases apart. Including cysteine and phenylalanine, the CDR3 has 12 amino acids. Kept here is only the CDR3 DNA, which spans 36 bases and is read in frame from base 1. The CDR1 and CDR2 encoded by the germline V gene (reference sequence) are DFQATT and SNEGSKA.

This record comes from a study of patients and donors after allogeneic stem cell transplantation (TCRdb year 2020). This sequence was found in a human donor who was either an allogeneic HSCT recipient or a stem cell or donor lymphocyte infusion donor (not recorded which). It is not recorded whose cells these are; they may come from a transplant donor. Sequences were obtained from blood, either unsorted or a sorted T cell fraction (not recorded which). The rearrangement combines TRBV20-1 with TRBJ2-1; the D gene could be TRBD1 or TRBD2, each one agreeing over 5 bases. The DNA sequence is as follows: TGCAGTGCCAACATCCGGGACCGTGAGCAGTTCTTC. The resulting protein is CSANIRDREQFF.